This T cell receptor (beta chain) was recovered during a study of radiotherapy plus CTLA-4 blockade in lung cancer. Study-wide background: Under 20% of patients responded objectively, and about 32% achieved disease control.

Study-level findings and limits: Reportedly, early blood T cell clone dynamics best predicted response, with interferon-beta. Among blood TCR repertoires after radiotherapy plus ipilimumab, tumor-derived clones expanded.

Focal radiation and CTLA-4 blockade (ipilimumab) were tested in chemo-refractory metastatic non-small-cell lung cancer patients. The CDR3 spans 11 residues. V shed 6 bases and J shed 8 bases, with 13 bases lying between them. Germline V gene sequence: CDR1 DFQATT, CDR2 SNEGSKA (reference sequence). In the case of this clone: No antigen is known for it.

Profiled with immunoSEQ multiplex PCR; TCRdb holds only in-frame clones, not every one. The sample lists roughly 110,000 clones; 85% were seen once. The sample in question was peripheral blood, obtained from a patient treated with radiotherapy plus ipilimumab. The chain combines TRBV20-1 with TRBJ1-2, with D possibly being TRBD1 (6 bases). The receptor comes from a human donor with non-small cell lung cancer that progressed on radiotherapy plus ipilimumab. Some clones in this sample may be carry-over from other donors' samples. CDR3 residues: CSAGEGEGYTF. CDR3 coding DNA: TGCAGTGCGGGGGAGGGGGAGGGCTACACCTTC.